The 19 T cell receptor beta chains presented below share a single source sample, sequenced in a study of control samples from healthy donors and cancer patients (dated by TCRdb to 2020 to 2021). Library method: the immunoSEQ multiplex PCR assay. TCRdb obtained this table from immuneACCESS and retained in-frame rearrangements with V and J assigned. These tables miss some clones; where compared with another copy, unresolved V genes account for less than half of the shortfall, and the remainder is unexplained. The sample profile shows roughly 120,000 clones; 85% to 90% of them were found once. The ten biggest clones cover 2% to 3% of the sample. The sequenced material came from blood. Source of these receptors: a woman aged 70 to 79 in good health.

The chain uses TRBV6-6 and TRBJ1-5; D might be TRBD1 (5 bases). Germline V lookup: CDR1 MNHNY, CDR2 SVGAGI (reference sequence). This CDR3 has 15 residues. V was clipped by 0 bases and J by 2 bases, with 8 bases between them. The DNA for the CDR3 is TGTGCCAGCAGTTACTCTGAAGGGGGCAATCAGCCCCAGCATTTT. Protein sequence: CASSYSEGGNQPQHF.

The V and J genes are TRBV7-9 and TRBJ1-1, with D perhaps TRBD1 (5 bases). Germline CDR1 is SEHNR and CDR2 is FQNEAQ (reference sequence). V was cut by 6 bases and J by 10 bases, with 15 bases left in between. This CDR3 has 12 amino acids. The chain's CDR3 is CASRPWGGGAFF. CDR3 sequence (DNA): TGTGCCAGCAGACCCTGGGGGGGTGGAGCTTTCTTT.

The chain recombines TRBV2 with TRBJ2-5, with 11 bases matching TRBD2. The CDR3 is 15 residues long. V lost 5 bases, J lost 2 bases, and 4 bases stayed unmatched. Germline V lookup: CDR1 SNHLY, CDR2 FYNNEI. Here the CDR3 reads CASSKLAGVQETQYF. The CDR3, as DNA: TGTGCCAGCAGTAAACTAGCGGGGGTGCAAGAGACCCAGTACTTC.

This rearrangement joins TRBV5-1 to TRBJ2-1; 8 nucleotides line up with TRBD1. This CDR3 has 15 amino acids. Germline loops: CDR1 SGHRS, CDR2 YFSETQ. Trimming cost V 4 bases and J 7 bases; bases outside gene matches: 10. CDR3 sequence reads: CASSLERGQGNEQFF. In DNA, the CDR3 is TGCGCCAGCAGCCTGGAGAGAGGACAGGGAAATGAGCAGTTCTTC.

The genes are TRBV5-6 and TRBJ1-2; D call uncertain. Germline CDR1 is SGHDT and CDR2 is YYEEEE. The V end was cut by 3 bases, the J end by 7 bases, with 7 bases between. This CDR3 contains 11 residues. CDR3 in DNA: TGTGCCAGCAGCTACGCGACTGGCTACACCTTC. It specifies CASSYATGYTF.

CDR3: CASSLARTGVREQYF. CDR3 in DNA: TGTGCCAGCAGCTTGGCCCGGACAGGGGTTCGCGAGCAGTACTTC. V is TRBV5-6 and J is TRBJ2-7, with 9 bases fitting TRBD1. Germline loops: CDR1 SGHDT, CDR2 YYEEEE. V was pared by 0 bases and J by 6 bases, with 7 bases of the junction left unmatched. This CDR3 has 15 amino acids.

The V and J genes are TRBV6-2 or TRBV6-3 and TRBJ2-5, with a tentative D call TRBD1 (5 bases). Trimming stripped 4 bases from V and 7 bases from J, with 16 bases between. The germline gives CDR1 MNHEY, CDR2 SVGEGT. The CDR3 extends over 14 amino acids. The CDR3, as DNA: TGTGCCAGCAGTTTGGGTAGGGGTTTTGGGACCCAGTACTTC. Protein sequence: CASSLGRGFGTQYF.

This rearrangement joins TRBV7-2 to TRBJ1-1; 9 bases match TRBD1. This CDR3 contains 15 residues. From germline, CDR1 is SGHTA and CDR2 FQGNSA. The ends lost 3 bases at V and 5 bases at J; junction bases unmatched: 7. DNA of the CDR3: TGTGCCAGCAGCTTTCTACGGACAGGGGAAACTGAAGCTTTCTTT. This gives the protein CASSFLRTGETEAFF.

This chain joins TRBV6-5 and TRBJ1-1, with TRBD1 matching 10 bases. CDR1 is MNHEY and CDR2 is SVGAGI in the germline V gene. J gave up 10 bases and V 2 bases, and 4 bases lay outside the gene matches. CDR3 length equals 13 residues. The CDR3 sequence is CASSYGTGERAFF. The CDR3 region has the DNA TGTGCCAGCAGTTACGGGACAGGGGAGAGAGCTTTCTTT.

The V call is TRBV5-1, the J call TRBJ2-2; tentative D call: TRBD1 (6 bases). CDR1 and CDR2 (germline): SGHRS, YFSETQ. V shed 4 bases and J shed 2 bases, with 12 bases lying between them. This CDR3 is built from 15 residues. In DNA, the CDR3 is TGCGCCAGCAGCGGAAGGACAGCTAACACCGGGGAGCTGTTTTTT. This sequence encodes CASSGRTANTGELFF.

The CDR3 DNA sequence: TGCAGCGTTGAAGATCCTATCGGGTCCTACGAGCAGTACTTC. Translating gives CSVEDPIGSYEQYF. V usage is TRBV29-1 and J usage is TRBJ2-7; no reliable D call. The germline V gene encodes CDR1 SQVTM and CDR2 ANQGSEA. This CDR3 has 14 residues. V lost 0 bases and J lost 1, with 10 bases in between.

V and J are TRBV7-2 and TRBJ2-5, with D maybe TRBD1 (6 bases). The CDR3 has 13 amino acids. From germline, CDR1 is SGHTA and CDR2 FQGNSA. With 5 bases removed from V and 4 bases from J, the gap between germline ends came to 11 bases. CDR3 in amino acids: CASSAARGETQYF. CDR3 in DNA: TGTGCCAGCAGCGCCGCCAGGGGAGAGACCCAGTACTTC.

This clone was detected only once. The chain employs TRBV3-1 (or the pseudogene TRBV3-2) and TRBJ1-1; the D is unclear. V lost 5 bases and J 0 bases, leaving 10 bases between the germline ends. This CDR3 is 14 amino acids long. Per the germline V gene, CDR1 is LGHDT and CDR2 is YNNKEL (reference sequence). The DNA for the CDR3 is TGTGCCAGCAGCTTTTGGCAGCTGAACACTGAAGCTTTCTTT. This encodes CASSFWQLNTEAFF.

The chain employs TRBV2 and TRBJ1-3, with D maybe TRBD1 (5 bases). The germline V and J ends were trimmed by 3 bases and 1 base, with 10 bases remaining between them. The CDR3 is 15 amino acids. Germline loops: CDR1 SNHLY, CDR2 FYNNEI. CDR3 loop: CASSDSGGSGNTIYF. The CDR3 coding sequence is TGTGCCAGCAGTGATTCGGGGGGGTCTGGAAACACCATATATTTT.

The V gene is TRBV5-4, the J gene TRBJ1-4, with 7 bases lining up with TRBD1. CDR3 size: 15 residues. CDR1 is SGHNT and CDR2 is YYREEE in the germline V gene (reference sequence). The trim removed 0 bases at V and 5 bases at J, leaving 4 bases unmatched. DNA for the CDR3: TGTGCCAGCAGCTTGGCCCAAGGGGGCAATGAAAAACTGTTTTTT. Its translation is CASSLAQGGNEKLFF.

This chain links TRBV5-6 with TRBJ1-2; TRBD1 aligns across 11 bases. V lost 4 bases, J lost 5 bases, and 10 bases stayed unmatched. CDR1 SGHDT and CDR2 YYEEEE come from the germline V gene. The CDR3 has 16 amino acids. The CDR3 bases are TGTGCCAGCAGCGACGCCGGGACAGGGGGGACTTATGGCTACACCTTC. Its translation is CASSDAGTGGTYGYTF. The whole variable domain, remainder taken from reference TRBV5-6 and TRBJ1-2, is DAGVTQSPTHLIKTRGQQVTLRCSPKSGHDTVSWYQQALGQGPQFIFQYYEEEERQRGNFPDRFSGHQFPNYSSELNVNALLLGDSALYLCASSDAGTGGTYGYTFGSGTRLTVV.

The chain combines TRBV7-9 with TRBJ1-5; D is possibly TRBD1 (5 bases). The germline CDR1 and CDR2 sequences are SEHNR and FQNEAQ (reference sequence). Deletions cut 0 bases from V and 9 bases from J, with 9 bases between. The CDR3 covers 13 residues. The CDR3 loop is CASSLASGPPQHF. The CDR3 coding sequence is TGTGCCAGCAGCTTAGCTTCAGGGCCGCCCCAGCATTTT.

As DNA, the CDR3 is TGTGCCACCAGTGACCAGGGGGATGGTGAAGGCTACACCTTC. This translates into CATSDQGDGEGYTF. The chain employs TRBV24-1 and TRBJ1-2, with TRBD1 matching 7 bases. The germline V gene encodes CDR1 KGHDR and CDR2 SFDVKD. Trimming cost V 4 bases and J 8 bases; bases outside gene matches: 9. The CDR3 runs 14 residues.

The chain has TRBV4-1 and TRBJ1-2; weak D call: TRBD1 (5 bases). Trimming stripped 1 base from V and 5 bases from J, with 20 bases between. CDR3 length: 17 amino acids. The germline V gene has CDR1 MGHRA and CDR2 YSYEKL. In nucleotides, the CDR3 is TGCGCCAGCAGCCAAGGTGGGACTGGACGGTCGTATTATGGCTACACCTTC. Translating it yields CASSQGGTGRSYYGYTF.